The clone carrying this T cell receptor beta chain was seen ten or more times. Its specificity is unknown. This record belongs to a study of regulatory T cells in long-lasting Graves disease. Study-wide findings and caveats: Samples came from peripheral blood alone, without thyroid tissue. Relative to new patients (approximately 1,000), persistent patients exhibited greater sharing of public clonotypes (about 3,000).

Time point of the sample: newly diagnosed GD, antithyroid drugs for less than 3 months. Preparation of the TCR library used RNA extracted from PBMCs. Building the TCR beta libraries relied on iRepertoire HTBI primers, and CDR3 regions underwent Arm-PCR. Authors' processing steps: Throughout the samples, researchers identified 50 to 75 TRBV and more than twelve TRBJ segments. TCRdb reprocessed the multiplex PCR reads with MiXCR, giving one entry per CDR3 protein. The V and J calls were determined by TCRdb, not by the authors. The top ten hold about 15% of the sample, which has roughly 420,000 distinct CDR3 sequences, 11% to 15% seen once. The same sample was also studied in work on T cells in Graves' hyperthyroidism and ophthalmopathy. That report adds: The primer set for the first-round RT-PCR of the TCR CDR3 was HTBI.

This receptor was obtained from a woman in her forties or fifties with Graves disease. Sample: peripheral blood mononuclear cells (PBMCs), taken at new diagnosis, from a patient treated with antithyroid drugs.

CDR3 DNA: TGTGCCACCAGTGATTATCGAAATCAGCCCCAGCATTTT. It is translated as CATSDYRNQPQHF. The chain couples TRBV24-1 to TRBJ1-5; D is uncertain. From germline, CDR1 is KGHDR and CDR2 SFDVKD. The CDR3 has 13 residues. V was cut by 2 bases and J by 4 bases, with 5 bases left in between.